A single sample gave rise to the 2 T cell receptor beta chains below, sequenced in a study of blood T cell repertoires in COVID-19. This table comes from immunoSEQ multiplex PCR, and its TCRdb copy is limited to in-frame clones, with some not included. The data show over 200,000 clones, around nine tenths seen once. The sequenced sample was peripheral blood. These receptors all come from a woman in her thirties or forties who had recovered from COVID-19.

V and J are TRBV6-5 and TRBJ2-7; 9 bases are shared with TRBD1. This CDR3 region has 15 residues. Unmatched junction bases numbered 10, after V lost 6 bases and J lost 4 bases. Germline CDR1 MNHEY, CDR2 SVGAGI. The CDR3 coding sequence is TGTGCCAGCAGCCCCTCCGGGACAGGGACTTACGAGCAGTACTTC. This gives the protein CASSPSGTGTYEQYF.

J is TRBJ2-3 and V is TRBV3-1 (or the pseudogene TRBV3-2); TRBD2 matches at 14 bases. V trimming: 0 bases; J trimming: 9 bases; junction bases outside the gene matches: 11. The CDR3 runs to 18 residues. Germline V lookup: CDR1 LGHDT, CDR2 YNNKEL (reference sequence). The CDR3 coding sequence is TGTGCCAGCAGCCAAGACGCCCGACTAGCGGGAGGGCCGGGAACGCAGTATTTT. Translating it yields CASSQDARLAGGPGTQYF.